This T cell receptor (beta chain) was retrieved from a study of blood T cell repertoires in COVID-19. In the study overall: The study drew acute and convalescent COVID-19 samples from the United States, Italy and Spain. PBMCs, B-cell-depleted T cells, or T cells were the source of the cDNA or gDNA that made up the material.

How the authors handled the data: The authors estimated nucleated cell counts from reference gene primer amplification. Clones were read by immunoSEQ multiplex PCR, and TCRdb kept only the in-frame ones, dropping some. That table supplies the V and J calls and clone size; D and trimming were determined from the DNA. Among over 150,000 clones listed, about 89% were seen once. The V segment lost 5 bases and the J segment 4 bases; nucleotides outside the gene matches: 6. Looked up from germline, CDR1 is SEHNR and CDR2 is FQNEAQ (reference sequence). The CDR3 is 15 residues long. The sequence was collected from a man between 18 and 35 years old who had recovered from COVID-19. This chain uses TRBV7-9 with TRBJ2-2, with 8 bases aligning to TRBD1. Sequencing was done on a sample of peripheral blood. The CDR3: CASSLRDRLTGELFF. CDR3 DNA sequence: TGTGCCAGCAGCCTAAGGGACAGGCTCACCGGGGAGCTGTTTTTT.